Sequencing of this TCR beta chain was carried out in a study of blood T cell repertoires in COVID-19. For the study at large: Acute and convalescent COVID-19 specimens originated in the United States, Italy and Spain.

Libraries were prepared by immunoSEQ multiplex PCR; TCRdb keeps only in-frame clonotypes and omits some of them. The sample lists hundreds of thousands of clones, around 88% occurring once. This study enrolled people aged 18 to 89 from around 26 US geographic areas. The germline V gene encodes CDR1 LGHDT and CDR2 YNNKEL (reference sequence). V shed 2 bases, J shed 6 bases, and the junction held 10 bases outside the gene matches. The CDR3 covers 16 residues. The chain employs TRBV3-1 (or the pseudogene TRBV3-2) and TRBJ2-1, with TRBD1 matching 7 bases. Sequenced input: PBMCs or T cells enriched from blood (not recorded which). The receptor was derived from a middle-aged man who had recovered from COVID-19. CDR3 sequence (DNA): TGTGCCAGCAGCCAACACAGGGGTCCGGTCCCCAATGAGCAGTTCTTC. As protein: CASSQHRGPVPNEQFF.